This T cell receptor (beta chain) was captured in a study of blood T cell repertoires in COVID-19. At the level of the study: The origin of the acute and convalescent COVID-19 samples was the United States, Italy and Spain. T cells, B-cell-depleted T cells, or PBMCs supplied cDNA or gDNA.

V lost 2 bases to trimming and J lost 0 bases, with 7 bases between them. The CDR3 extends over 14 amino acids. Germline lookup yields CDR1 SGHKS and CDR2 YYEKEE (reference sequence). Produced via immunoSEQ multiplex PCR; TCRdb's table is partial and in-frame only. Of 200,000 to 250,000 clones listed, about 90% are singletons. Study members were between roughly 18 and 100 years old and lived in 25 or so US regions. Self-reported history from a screening survey and questionnaire set each donor's cohort. The source of this sequence is a woman aged 25 to 39 who had been exposed to COVID-19. The J gene is TRBJ2-3, the V gene TRBV5-5; weak D call: TRBD2 (5 bases). What was sequenced was PBMCs or T cells enriched from blood (not recorded which). CDR3 DNA sequence: TGTGCCAGCAGCTTAGGCGGGAGCACAGATACGCAGTATTTT. Its protein is CASSLGGSTDTQYF.